This T cell receptor (beta chain) came from a study of T-cell reconstitution after alpha-beta-depleted transplantation in children. V was pared by 0 bases and J by 2 bases, with 5 bases of the junction left unmatched. CDR1 SGHTA and CDR2 FQGNSA come from the germline V gene. The CDR3 extends over 17 amino acids. The sample holds a few counts of this clonotype. Unique molecular identifiers were built into the TCRbeta library. A single record per CDR3 protein comes from TCRdb applying MiXCR to the PCR reads. The top ten hold 3.5% to 5% of the sample, which has approximately 590,000 distinct CDR3 sequences, over 9.5% seen once.

This sequence originates from a human donor who donated a stem cell graft to a child with acute myeloid leukemia. The material was PBMCs from the stem cell graft donor, obtained from the stem cell graft. The rearrangement links TRBV7-2 to TRBJ2-1; TRBD2 agrees at 9 bases. The CDR3 region is CASSLAPLAGAYNEQFF. CDR3 DNA: TGTGCCAGCAGCTTAGCGCCCTTAGCGGGAGCCTACAATGAGCAGTTCTTC.